What follows are 5 T cell receptor beta chains derived from one specimen sequenced in a study of regulatory T cells in long-lasting Graves disease. Stated time point: persistent/refractory GD, antithyroid drugs over 5 years with positive TRAb. The TCR library was prepared using RNA isolated from PBMCs. In building TCR beta libraries, iRepertoire HTBI primers were used together with Arm-PCR of CDR3 regions. TCRdb fed the multiplex PCR reads into MiXCR, producing one record per CDR3 protein. The data show about 470,000 distinct CDR3 sequences, roughly 20% seen once. The specimen comprised peripheral blood mononuclear cells (PBMCs), sampled when the disease was refractory, from a patient treated with antithyroid drugs. These receptors all come from a female donor with Graves disease.

This clonotype has at least ten counts. V usage is TRBV7-2 and J usage is TRBJ2-7; 9 bases map to TRBD2. Unmatched junction bases numbered 10, after V lost 2 bases and J lost 5 bases. The CDR3 runs 16 residues. CDR1 SGHTA and CDR2 FQGNSA come from the germline V gene. CDR3 bases: TGTGCCAGCAGCTTAAGGGCGGGAGGGTCCAAGAACGAGCAGTACTTC. Its translation is CASSLRAGGSKNEQYF.

The rearrangement joins TRBV18 to TRBJ2-7; 9 bases are a match to TRBD2. The ends lost 4 bases at V and 6 bases at J; junction bases unmatched: 10. CDR3 length: 15 residues. Germline loops: CDR1 KGHSH, CDR2 LQKENI. The CDR3: CASSLGSGRGGEQYF. The DNA of the CDR3 is TGTGCCAGCTCACTCGGTAGCGGGAGAGGGGGCGAGCAGTACTTC.

On this clonotype: As the CDR3 is not closed by the conserved phenylalanine or tryptophan, this likely results from a read error. The J gene is TRBJ2-5, the V gene TRBV11-2, with D perhaps TRBD2 (6 bases). CDR1 and CDR2 (germline): SGHAT, FQNNGV. The length of the CDR3 is 13 residues. V was trimmed by 5 bases and J by 2 bases, leaving 9 bases between them. The CDR3: CASSRGVQETQYS. The CDR3, as DNA: TGTGCCAGCAGCCGCGGGGTTCAAGAGACCCAGTACTCC.

This clonotype occurred many times. The V call is TRBV28, the J call TRBJ2-7, with D unclear. The CDR3 is 13 residues long. CDR1 and CDR2 from the germline V gene are MDHEN and SYDVKM. The V gene lost 6 bases and the J gene lost 3 bases, with 12 bases spanning the gap. CDR3 sequence: CASSRPRIYEQYF. The CDR3 DNA sequence: TGTGCCAGCAGCCGCCCTAGAATCTACGAGCAGTACTTC. The full variable domain, with the rest looked up from reference TRBV28 and TRBJ2-7, is DVKVTQSSRYLVKRTGEKVFLECVQDMDHENMFWYRQDPGLGLRLIYFSYDVKMKEKGDIPEGYSVSREKKERFSLILESASTNQTSMYLCASSRPRIYEQYFGPGTRLTVT.

This clonotype occurred once. The rearrangement links TRBV29-1 to TRBJ1-3; D gene ambiguous. Trimming left V 1 base short and J 0 bases short, with 13 bases between. The germline CDR1 and CDR2 sequences are SQVTM and ANQGSEA. The CDR3 is 16 amino acids. The CDR3 spells CSVEGSGQSSGNTIYF. Here the CDR3 DNA reads TGCAGCGTTGAAGGGTCAGGTCAAAGCTCTGGAAACACCATATATTTT.